This TCR beta chain was recovered during a study of early T cells in non-severe SARS-CoV-2 infection. This clonotype was picked up many times. TCRdb called the 5' RACE reads again in MiXCR, with one record for every CDR3 protein. Of tens of thousands of distinct CDR3 sequences in the sample, 8% to 9% are singletons; the top ten hold under 20%. V lost 0 bases, J lost 4 bases, and 9 bases stayed unmatched. Germline CDR1 MGHDK, CDR2 SYGVNS. This CDR3 region has 17 residues. The J gene is TRBJ2-7, the V gene TRBV25-1, with 10 bases identical to TRBD1. The sequenced sample was whole blood. The clonotype was recovered from an adult who was a healthcare worker with PCR-confirmed SARS-CoV-2 infection or an uninfected control (not recorded which). The CDR3 DNA reads as TGTGCCAGCAGTGAATATGGTTGGGACAGGGGAACGTACGAGCAGTACTTC. Protein: CASSEYGWDRGTYEQYF.